This is a list of T cell receptor beta chains from one sample in a study of T cells in Graves' hyperthyroidism and ophthalmopathy. TCRdb analysed the multiplex PCR reads with MiXCR anew, one entry per CDR3 protein. The data contain 750,000 to 950,000 distinct CDR3 sequences, over 35% of them singletons. The sample consisted of blood. The receptors were gathered from a man younger than 35 with Graves' hyperthyroidism. CDR3s include the opening cysteine and the closing phenylalanine or tryptophan. The D gene is left open where the match is weak. The size entry is marked missing in some rows and otherwise reads once, few, many or a size class.

CDR3: CASSEAGVGNTEAFF
DNA: TGTGCCAGCAGTGAAGCGGGGGTCGGGAACACTGAAGCTTTCTTT
size: NA
V: TRBV2
D: NA
J: TRBJ1-1

CDR3: CASGEGFYEKLFF
DNA: TGTGCCAGCGGGGAGGGGTTTTATGAAAAACTGTTTTTT
size: NA
V: TRBV10-3
D: NA
J: TRBJ1-4

CDR3: CASSIIEYSNQPQHF
DNA: TGTGCCAGTAGTATCATAGAATATAGCAATCAGCCCCAGCATTTT
size: few
V: TRBV19
D: NA
J: TRBJ1-5

CDR3: CASSAGVLNEQYF
DNA: TGTGCCAGCAGTGCGGGAGTCTTAAACGAGCAGTACTTC
size: few
V: TRBV12-3/TRBV12-4
D: TRBD2
J: TRBJ2-7

CDR3: CARPANYGYTF
DNA: TGCGCCAGGCCAGCTAACTATGGCTACACCTTC
size: few
V: TRBV5-1
D: NA
J: TRBJ1-2

CDR3: CASINPDRGTDGYTF
DNA: TGCGCCAGCATCAACCCGGACAGGGGGACGGATGGCTACACCTTC
size: NA
V: TRBV4-1
D: TRBD1
J: TRBJ1-2

CDR3: CASSLRASTSNEKLFF
DNA: TGTGCCAGCAGCTTGAGGGCCTCGACATCTAATGAAAAACTGTTTTTT
size: few
V: TRBV7-2
D: NA
J: TRBJ1-4

CDR3: CASSQELSGAYEQYF
DNA: TGTGCCAGCAGCCAGGAACTAAGCGGGGCCTACGAGCAGTACTTC
size: NA
V: TRBV7-8
D: TRBD2
J: TRBJ2-7

CDR3: CASSLGAGSSSYEQYF
DNA: TGTGCCAGCAGTCTCGGGGCAGGATCTAGCTCCTACGAGCAGTACTTC
size: NA
V: TRBV2
D: NA
J: TRBJ2-7

CDR3: CASSATLSSSGNTIYF
DNA: TGTGCCAGCAGCGCGACACTTTCAAGCTCTGGAAACACCATATATTTT
size: once
V: TRBV9
D: NA
J: TRBJ1-3

CDR3: CASSRTRQTTEAFF
DNA: TGTGCCAGCAGCCGAACCAGACAAACCACTGAAGCTTTCTTT
size: many
V: TRBV7-2
D: NA
J: TRBJ1-1

CDR3: CASSPIGREETQYF
DNA: TGTGCCAGCAGTCCGATCGGCAGGGAAGAGACCCAGTACTTC
size: few
V: TRBV12-3/TRBV12-4
D: NA
J: TRBJ2-5

CDR3: CSVGRGSPLHF
DNA: TGCAGCGTTGGACGGGGATCACCCCTCCACTTT
size: NA
V: TRBV29-1
D: NA
J: TRBJ1-6

CDR3: CASSLGGQRGGETQYF
DNA: TGTGCCAGCAGCTTAGGAGGGCAGCGAGGGGGCGAGACCCAGTACTTC
size: NA
V: TRBV7-8
D: TRBD1
J: TRBJ2-5

CDR3: CSARDDRVRDTEAFF
DNA: TGCAGTGCTAGAGATGACAGGGTAAGGGACACTGAAGCTTTCTTT
size: few
V: TRBV20-1
D: TRBD1
J: TRBJ1-1

CDR3: CASSFTDFAEAFF
DNA: TGTGCCAGCAGCTTCACGGACTTCGCGGAGGCTTTCTTT
size: few
V: TRBV7-6
D: NA
J: TRBJ1-1

CDR3: CASSNRQGVATGELFF
DNA: TGTGCCAGCAGCAACCGACAGGGGGTGGCCACCGGGGAACTGTTTTTT
size: NA
V: TRBV7-3
D: TRBD1
J: TRBJ2-2

CDR3: CAISVSGGSEQFF
DNA: TGTGCCATCAGTGTTTCCGGAGGGAGTGAGCAGTTTTTT
size: NA
V: TRBV10-3
D: NA
J: TRBJ2-2

CDR3: CASSAPDRAVREQYF
DNA: TGTGCCAGCAGCGCCCCGGACAGGGCGGTGAGGGAGCAGTACTTC
size: NA
V: TRBV7-2
D: TRBD1
J: TRBJ2-7

CDR3: CASSPLSGQNTEAFF
DNA: TGTGCCAGCAGTCCCCTCTCCGGACAAAACACTGAAGCTTTCTTT
size: few
V: TRBV6-5
D: NA
J: TRBJ1-1

CDR3: CASSLGLSRTGELFF
DNA: TGTGCCAGCAGCTTAGGACTGTCACGGACCGGGGAGCTGTTTTTT
size: few
V: TRBV7-8
D: NA
J: TRBJ2-2

CDR3: CATSDLPVAGRSNTGELFF
DNA: TGTGCCACCAGTGATTTGCCGGTTGCCGGGAGGAGTAACACCGGGGAGCTGTTTTTT
size: NA
V: TRBV24-1
D: TRBD2
J: TRBJ2-2

CDR3: CSVSSGSDEQYF
DNA: TGCAGCGTCTCAAGCGGGAGCGACGAGCAGTACTTC
size: many
V: TRBV29-1
D: TRBD2
J: TRBJ2-7

CDR3: CSVWTGGNYGYTF
DNA: TGCAGTGTCTGGACAGGGGGTAACTATGGCTACACCTTC
size: many
V: TRBV20-1
D: TRBD1
J: TRBJ1-2

CDR3: CASSVETGPNSPLHF
DNA: TGTGCCAGCAGCGTAGAGACAGGCCCTAATTCACCCCTCCACTTT
size: many
V: TRBV9
D: NA
J: TRBJ1-6

CDR3: CASSLGGWGSPLHF
DNA: TGTGCCAGCAGCCTCGGAGGGTGGGGATCACCCCTCCACTTT
size: many
V: TRBV5-8
D: NA
J: TRBJ1-6

CDR3: CASSPEWANTGELFF
DNA: TGTGCCAGCAGCCCCGAATGGGCAAACACCGGGGAGCTGTTTTTT
size: NA
V: TRBV2
D: NA
J: TRBJ2-2

CDR3: CASMDRVGEQYF
DNA: TGTGCCAGCATGGACAGGGTTGGCGAGCAGTACTTC
size: many
V: TRBV19
D: TRBD1
J: TRBJ2-7

CDR3: CATSSGGVTGELFF
DNA: TGTGCCACCAGCAGCGGAGGGGTCACCGGGGAGCTGTTTTTT
size: NA
V: TRBV15
D: NA
J: TRBJ2-2

CDR3: CDCNGGPPEQYF
DNA: TGTGATTGCAACGGAGGGCCTCCCGAGCAGTACTTC
size: once
V: TRBV2
D: NA
J: TRBJ2-7

CDR3: CASSYSIAGHETQYF
DNA: TGTGCCAGCAGTTACTCGATAGCGGGGCACGAGACCCAGTACTTC
size: NA
V: TRBV2
D: TRBD2
J: TRBJ2-5

CDR3: CATSDLLAGTQYF
DNA: TGTGCCACCAGTGACTTACTAGCAGGGACCCAGTACTTC
size: many
V: TRBV24-1
D: NA
J: TRBJ2-5

CDR3: CAISEEGAETQHF
DNA: TGTGCCATCAGTGAGGAGGGTGCGGAGACCCAGCATTTT
size: NA
V: TRBV10-3
D: NA
J: TRBJ1-5

CDR3: CASSPSDIFNYGYTF
DNA: TGTGCCAGCAGCCCGTCGGACATCTTTAACTATGGCTACACCTTC
size: many
V: TRBV7-8
D: NA
J: TRBJ1-2

CDR3: CASSLGFNTGELFF
DNA: TGTGCCAGTAGTTTGGGATTCAACACCGGGGAGCTGTTTTTT
size: few
V: TRBV19
D: NA
J: TRBJ2-2

CDR3: CASSRMGGNYGYTIYF
DNA: TGTGCCAGCAGCCGAATGGGAGGGAACTATGGCTACACCATATATTTT
size: NA
V: TRBV6-1
D: NA
J: TRBJ1-3

CDR3: CAISESIGGGYEQYF
DNA: TGTGCCATCAGTGAGTCGATTGGGGGGGGCTACGAGCAGTACTTC
size: many
V: TRBV10-3
D: TRBD2
J: TRBJ2-7

CDR3: CSDLQGETQYF
DNA: TGCAGCGACCTACAGGGAGAGACCCAGTACTTC
size: many
V: TRBV29-1
D: NA
J: TRBJ2-5

CDR3: CASSVGGIETQYF
DNA: TGTGCCAGCAGCGTAGGTGGGATTGAGACCCAGTACTTC
size: many
V: TRBV9
D: NA
J: TRBJ2-5

CDR3: CASSWTGGDYGYTF
DNA: TGTGCCAGCAGCTGGACAGGGGGCGACTATGGCTACACCTTC
size: few
V: TRBV7-9
D: TRBD1
J: TRBJ1-2

CDR3: CASSQEQGRYDQPQHF
DNA: TGTGCCAGCAGCCAAGAACAAGGCCGGTACGATCAGCCCCAGCATTTT
size: NA
V: TRBV4-2
D: NA
J: TRBJ1-5